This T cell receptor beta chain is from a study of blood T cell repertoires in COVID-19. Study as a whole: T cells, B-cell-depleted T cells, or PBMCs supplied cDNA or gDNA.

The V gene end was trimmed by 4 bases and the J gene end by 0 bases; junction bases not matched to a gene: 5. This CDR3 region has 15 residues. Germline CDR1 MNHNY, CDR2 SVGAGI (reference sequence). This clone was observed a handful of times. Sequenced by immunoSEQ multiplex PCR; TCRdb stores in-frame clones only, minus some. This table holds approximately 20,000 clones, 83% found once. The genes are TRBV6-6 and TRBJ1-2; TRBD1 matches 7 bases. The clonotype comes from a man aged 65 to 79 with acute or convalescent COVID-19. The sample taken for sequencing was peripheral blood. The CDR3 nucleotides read TGTGCCAGCAGTTTCCGAGACAGGGCTAACTATGGCTACACCTTC. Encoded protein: CASSFRDRANYGYTF.